The 16 T cell receptor beta chains below come from one sample, sequenced in a study of T-cell reconstitution after alpha-beta-depleted transplantation in children. It was with unique molecular identifiers that the TCRbeta library was prepared. TCRdb re-called the PCR reads with MiXCR, one entry per CDR3 protein. The sample lists around 600,000 distinct CDR3 sequences, 23% occurring once. The specimen was PBMCs, mostly from graft donor cells, collected 360 days after TCRalphabeta/CD19-depleted stem cell transplant. The receptor set was obtained from a boy under three years old who had a stem cell transplant for acute myeloid leukemia, so the T cells may come from the graft donor.

This chain joins TRBV25-1 and TRBJ2-4; D possibly corresponds to TRBD1 (6 bases). There are 12 residues in the CDR3. Germline loops: CDR1 MGHDK, CDR2 SYGVNS. The germline V and J ends were trimmed by 4 bases and 7 bases, with 8 bases remaining between them. The CDR3 DNA is TGTGCCAGCAGTGCCCAGGGGAACATTCAGTACTTC. Its translation: CASSAQGNIQYF.

The chain has TRBV7-7 and TRBJ2-5; D unresolved. The CDR3 loop spans 15 amino acids. Trimming removed 5 bases at V and 5 bases at J, with 18 bases between. Looked up from germline, CDR1 is SSHAT and CDR2 is FNYEAQ (reference sequence). As DNA, the CDR3 is TGTGCCAGCAGCATTAACCCGAGCTCCCAGGAGACCCAGTACTTC. This codes for CASSINPSSQETQYF.

The chain is built from TRBV24-1 and TRBJ2-7; 7 bases are shared with TRBD2. The V and J ends lost 3 bases and 2 bases, in that order; junction bases with no gene match: 6. Germline CDR1 KGHDR, CDR2 SFDVKD. The CDR3 covers 15 residues. CDR3 coding DNA: TGTGCCACCAGTGATGTCATCGGGAGGACCTACGAGCAGTACGTC. Translating it yields CATSDVIGRTYEQYV.

This clonotype was seen a few times. The rearrangement uses TRBV4-3 and TRBJ2-3; possibly TRBD2 for D (6 bases). The CDR3 spans 17 residues. The V gene's germline CDR1 is LGHNA and CDR2 YSLEER. The V and J ends lost 0 bases and 6 bases respectively, with 19 bases between them. CDR3 sequence: CASSQEGISEGGDTQYF. For the CDR3, the DNA is TGCGCCAGCAGCCAAGAAGGCATAAGCGAAGGAGGGGATACGCAGTATTTT.

The chain carries TRBV20-1 and TRBJ1-3; TRBD1 is a possible D gene (6 bases). CDR3 length equals 15 residues. Germline loops: CDR1 DFQATT, CDR2 SNEGSKA (reference sequence). Trimming stripped 3 bases from V and 0 bases from J, with 12 bases between. The CDR3 region is CSASSDRSSGNTIYF. The CDR3 nucleotides are TGCAGTGCTAGCTCCGACAGGAGCTCTGGAAACACCATATATTTT.

This clonotype has a count of ten or more. The J gene is TRBJ2-1, the V gene TRBV6-5; D call uncertain. Germline CDR1 MNHEY, CDR2 SVGAGI. Deletions cut 0 bases from V and 2 bases from J, with 5 bases between. The length of the CDR3 is 14 residues. CDR3: CASSYSTAYNEQFF. The CDR3 DNA reads as TGTGCCAGCAGTTACTCGACGGCCTACAATGAGCAGTTCTTC.

The J gene is TRBJ2-3, the V gene TRBV6-1; 9 positions match TRBD1. The CDR3 sequence is 15 residues long. V lost 5 bases to trimming and J lost 4 bases; unmatched junction nucleotides: 7. From germline, CDR1 is MNHNS and CDR2 SASEGT. The CDR3 DNA reads TGTGCCAGCAGTCCGGGACAGGGTTTAGCAGATACGCAGTATTTT. Translation: CASSPGQGLADTQYF.

This clonotype was observed many times. DNA of the CDR3: TGTGCCACCAGCAGACGGGGACGGAGCTACGAGCAGTACTTC. It encodes CATSRRGRSYEQYF. The V and J genes are TRBV15 and TRBJ2-7; D possibly uses TRBD1 or TRBD2 (5 bases each). Germline CDR1 reads LNHNV; CDR2 reads YYDKDF (reference sequence). CDR3 length equals 14 residues. V lost 2 bases and J 3 bases, leaving 11 bases between the germline ends.

In this sample, this clonotype turned up many times. CDR3 sequence reads: CASSFWARGSTDTQYF. The CDR3 nucleotides are TGTGCCAGCAGTTTTTGGGCGCGGGGGAGCACAGATACGCAGTATTTT. This chain connects TRBV6-5 to TRBJ2-3, with TRBD2 matching 7 bases. Germline assignment: CDR1 MNHEY and CDR2 SVGAGI. The CDR3 runs to 16 residues. The ends lost 4 bases at V and 0 bases at J; junction bases unmatched: 7.

This clonotype appeared a few times. The V and J genes are TRBV20-1 and TRBJ2-7; the D call may be TRBD1 or TRBD2 (5 bases each). The CDR3 covers 15 residues. Trimming cost V 5 bases and J 0 bases, with 17 bases left between them. Germline V gene sequence: CDR1 DFQATT, CDR2 SNEGSKA (reference sequence). This CDR3 reads CSAPAPGRLSYEQYF. The CDR3 nucleotides are TGCAGTGCTCCAGCCCCGGGACGCCTCTCCTACGAGCAGTACTTC.

There are many counts of this clonotype. The V gene is TRBV7-2, the J gene TRBJ1-1; possible D gene TRBD1, 6 bases. The CDR3 sequence is 12 residues long. V was pared by 3 bases and J by 7 bases, with 9 bases between. Germline lookup yields CDR1 SGHTA and CDR2 FQGNSA. The DNA for the CDR3 is TGTGCCAGCAGCTTTACAGGGATTGAAGCTTTCTTT. Translated: CASSFTGIEAFF.

This clonotype was seen more than once but under ten times. This rearrangement joins TRBV6-6 to TRBJ1-1; 7 nucleotides line up with TRBD1. The germline V gene encodes CDR1 MNHNY and CDR2 SVGAGI (reference sequence). Trimming removed 4 bases from V and 7 bases from J; junction bases left unmatched: 6. This CDR3 region has 13 residues. CDR3 sequence reads: CASSWRGHNEAFF. CDR3 nucleotide sequence: TGTGCCAGCAGTTGGAGGGGGCATAATGAAGCTTTCTTT.

This chain uses TRBV6-1 with TRBJ2-3, with D perhaps TRBD2 (5 bases). The germline V gene encodes CDR1 MNHNS and CDR2 SASEGT. Between the trimmed V and J ends, which lost 2 bases and 2 bases, there was a span of 17 bases. CDR3 length: 17 residues. DNA of the CDR3: TGTGCCAGCAGTGAAACCTGGACTCAAGGTTCCACAGATACGCAGTATTTT. It encodes CASSETWTQGSTDTQYF.

The rearrangement uses TRBV20-1 and TRBJ2-7; 7 nucleotides align to TRBD1. V lost 6 bases, J lost 3 bases, and 8 bases stayed unmatched. The CDR3 is made up of 13 amino acids. In germline, CDR1 is DFQATT, CDR2 SNEGSKA (reference sequence). The CDR3 DNA is TGCAGTGCGACCGGGACAGCTCTCTACGAGCAGTACTTC. This gives the protein CSATGTALYEQYF.

The chain couples TRBV15 to TRBJ2-7; TRBD1 agrees at 11 bases. The CDR3 contains 15 residues. Germline V gene data show CDR1 as LNHNV and CDR2 as YYDKDF (reference sequence). Germline trimming cut 2 bases from V and 2 bases from J; bases unmatched to any gene: 2. CDR3 region: CATSRRTGGPYEQYF. CDR3 nucleotide sequence: TGTGCCACCAGCAGAAGGACAGGGGGCCCCTACGAGCAGTACTTC.

The genes are TRBV25-1 and TRBJ1-1; D unclear. Germline CDR1 reads MGHDK; CDR2 reads SYGVNS. Trimming took 3 bases from V and 8 from J, leaving 13 bases between them. The CDR3 consists of 13 residues. CDR3 in amino acids: CASSEPGRTEAFF. The CDR3 DNA follows: TGTGCCAGCAGTGAGCCAGGACGTACCGAAGCTTTCTTT.